Below, 20 T cell receptor beta chains from the same sample are listed, as sequenced in a study of cytomegalovirus exposure and HLA in healthy donors. PCR primers comprised 60 Vbeta and 13 Jbeta primers. Produced via immunoSEQ multiplex PCR; TCRdb's table is partial and in-frame only. Of approximately 290,000 clones listed, 75% to 85% are singletons. Sequences were obtained from PBMCs. These receptors all come from a girl aged 2 to 9 in good health and CMV-seronegative.

The V gene is TRBV2, the J gene TRBJ2-3, with D uncertain. The V end lost 3 bases, the J end lost 2 bases, and 12 bases lay between the germline ends. Germline CDR1 reads SNHLY; CDR2 reads FYNNEI. This CDR3 contains 15 residues. The CDR3 reads CASSDGVSVTDTQYF. The DNA of the CDR3 is TGTGCCAGCAGTGACGGAGTGTCTGTCACAGATACGCAGTATTTT. The whole variable domain, filled in from reference TRBV2 and TRBJ2-3, reads EPEVTQTPSHQVTQMGQEVILRCVPISNHLYFYWYRQILGQKVEFLVSFYNNEISEKSEIFDDQFSVERPDGSNFTLKIRSTKLEDSAMYFCASSDGVSVTDTQYFGPGTRLTVL.

This clone was seen a handful of times. The rearrangement joins TRBV5-1 to TRBJ2-1; D is perhaps TRBD2 (6 bases). CDR3 length equals 13 residues. Germline V gene data show CDR1 as SGHRS and CDR2 as YFSETQ. Trimming took 0 bases from V and 9 from J, leaving 10 bases between them. CDR3 residues: CASSLDDGSEQFF. CDR3 nucleotides: TGCGCCAGCAGCTTGGACGACGGGAGTGAGCAGTTCTTC.

The chain employs TRBV4-1 and TRBJ1-4; D is possibly TRBD1 (5 bases). V was trimmed by 1 base and J by 4 bases, leaving 10 bases between them. CDR1 and CDR2 from the germline V gene are MGHRA and YSYEKL. The CDR3 runs to 15 residues. As DNA, the CDR3 is TGCGCCAGCAGCCAAGGGGGGGGACTTAATGAAAAACTGTTTTTT. Protein sequence: CASSQGGGLNEKLFF.

For the CDR3, the DNA is TGTGCCAGCAGTTTAGTTGGCCAGGCCAGCAATCAGCCCCAGCATTTT. Its protein is CASSLVGQASNQPQHF. The chain has TRBV28 and TRBJ1-5; D ambiguous. V lost 2 bases to trimming and J lost 1 base, with 12 bases between them. Germline CDR1 MDHEN, CDR2 SYDVKM. The CDR3 length is 16 residues.

This chain uses TRBV9 with TRBJ1-1; maybe TRBD1 (5 bases). The CDR3 is made up of 16 amino acids. Germline V gene data show CDR1 as SGDLS and CDR2 as YYNGEE. V was clipped by 0 bases and J by 3 bases, with 15 bases between them. In DNA form, the CDR3 reads TGTGCCAGCAGCGTAGGACTAGGGACCGCCGACACTGAAGCTTTCTTT. It encodes CASSVGLGTADTEAFF. The entire variable domain, with the rest obtained from reference TRBV9 and TRBJ1-1, is as follows: DSGVTQTPKHLITATGQRVTLRCSPRSGDLSVYWYQQSLDQGLQFLIQYYNGEERAKGNILERFSAQQFPDLHSELNLSSLELGDSALYFCASSVGLGTADTEAFFGQGTRLTVV.

This clone was seen more than once but under ten times. The chain uses TRBV21-1 and TRBJ1-5; no check of the table's D call, TRBD1, against the DNA was made. TRBV21-1 is flagged as a pseudogene. The CDR3 is made up of 15 amino acids. The CDR3 nucleotides read TGTGCCAGCAGCAAAAGGGGGCAATACAATCAGCCCCAGCATTTT. Amino acids: CASSKRGQYNQPQHF.

This chain connects TRBV6-6 to TRBJ1-6; perhaps TRBD1 as D (5 bases). V lost 2 bases to trimming and J lost 7 bases, with 15 bases between them. The CDR3 extends over 16 amino acids. Germline CDR1 and CDR2: MNHNY and SVGAGI (reference sequence). CDR3 nucleotides: TGTGCCAGCAGTTACAAGGAGGGACGGACCAATTCACCCCTCCACTTT. Its translation is CASSYKEGRTNSPLHF.

The gene calls are TRBV6-5 and TRBJ1-2; D is possibly TRBD1 (5 bases). V lost 10 bases, J lost 5 bases, and 14 bases lay in between. The V gene's germline CDR1 is MNHEY and CDR2 SVGAGI. This CDR3 is 12 amino acids long. CDR3 in amino acids: CATSRGEYGYTF. In DNA, the CDR3 is TGTGCCACCTCCCGGGGGGAGTATGGCTACACCTTC.

The chain joins TRBV10-2 to TRBJ1-1; 11 bases fit TRBD1. Germline V gives CDR1 WSHSY, CDR2 SAAADI. V was pared by 9 bases and J by 5 bases, with 8 bases of the junction left unmatched. The CDR3 consists of 14 residues. The CDR3 region is CASTPGQGETEAFF. The CDR3 DNA follows: TGCGCCAGTACCCCGGGACAGGGGGAGACTGAAGCTTTCTTT.

The V call is TRBV7-8, the J call TRBJ2-1, with a weak D call TRBD2 (5 bases). Germline V gene sequence: CDR1 SGHVS, CDR2 FQNEAQ. The CDR3 consists of 15 residues. The V end lost 9 bases, the J end lost 0 bases, and 15 bases lay between the germline ends. The DNA of the CDR3 is TGTGCCAGGGACCCGAGCGGAACCTCCTACAATGAGCAGTTCTTC. Its protein product is CARDPSGTSYNEQFF.

The CDR3 DNA reads TGCGCCAGCACCTTCACGGGGGAGACCCAGTACTTC. Residues: CASTFTGETQYF. This sequence joins TRBV5-1 and TRBJ2-5; D might be TRBD2 (5 bases). Germline values: CDR1 SGHRS, CDR2 YFSETQ. The CDR3 is 12 amino acids. V lost 6 bases, J lost 5 bases, and 11 bases lay in between. The full variable domain, in which reference TRBV5-1 and TRBJ2-5 provide the parts outside the CDR3, is KAGVTQTPRYLIKTRGQQVTLSCSPISGHRSVSWYQQTPGQGLQFLFEYFSETQRNKGNFPGRFSGRQFSNSRSEMNVSTLELGDSALYLCASTFTGETQYFGPGTRLLVL.

The rearrangement links TRBV2 to TRBJ1-2, with D possibly TRBD1 on 5 matching bases. V was shortened by 6 bases and J by 0 bases, with 14 bases between the two germline ends. The CDR3 extends over 15 amino acids. The germline CDR1 and CDR2 sequences are SNHLY and FYNNEI. The CDR3 loop reads CASRRQPGSNYGYTF. The CDR3 region has the DNA TGTGCCAGCAGACGACAGCCTGGATCTAACTATGGCTACACCTTC. The whole variable domain, filled in from reference TRBV2 and TRBJ1-2, reads EPEVTQTPSHQVTQMGQEVILRCVPISNHLYFYWYRQILGQKVEFLVSFYNNEISEKSEIFDDQFSVERPDGSNFTLKIRSTKLEDSAMYFCASRRQPGSNYGYTFGSGTRLTVV.

This sequence joins TRBV27 and TRBJ2-7, with D perhaps matching TRBD2 (5 bases). CDR1 is MNHEY and CDR2 is SMNVEV in the germline V gene (reference sequence). Between the trimmed V and J ends, which lost 2 bases and 2 bases, there was a span of 16 bases. The CDR3 runs 16 residues. CDR3 nucleotide sequence: TGTGCCAGCAGTTTAGTTGCGGGTCGTATACCCTACGAGCAGTACTTC. As protein: CASSLVAGRIPYEQYF.

This clone was counted once. This chain joins TRBV25-1 and TRBJ1-2; 7 bases agree with TRBD1. The CDR3 has 13 residues. V gave up 0 bases and J gave up 8 bases; unmatched junction bases: 3. Germline V gene sequence: CDR1 MGHDK, CDR2 SYGVNS. DNA for the CDR3: TGTGCCAGCAGTGAATACAGGGGGTACGGCTACACCTTC. Its translation: CASSEYRGYGYTF.

V gene TRBV28 combines with J gene TRBJ2-2; 9 positions agree with TRBD1. Per the germline V gene, CDR1 is MDHEN and CDR2 is SYDVKM. CDR3 length: 15 amino acids. V shed 5 bases, J shed 5 bases, and the junction held 6 bases outside the gene matches. This CDR3 reads CASSPGDRATGELFF. As DNA, the CDR3 is TGTGCCAGCAGTCCGGGGGACAGGGCGACCGGGGAGCTGTTTTTT.

The chain carries TRBV9 and TRBJ1-2; D gene uncertain. The CDR3 extends over 14 amino acids. CDR1 and CDR2 from the germline V gene are SGDLS and YYNGEE. Between the trimmed V and J ends, which lost 1 base and 8 bases, there was a span of 15 bases. The CDR3 bases are TGTGCCAGCAGCGTATCCTCCGGGGAGAAAGGCTACACCTTC. This gives the protein CASSVSSGEKGYTF.

This chain links TRBV6-5 with TRBJ2-5, with 7 bases matching TRBD1. Germline assignment: CDR1 MNHEY and CDR2 SVGAGI. The CDR3 contains 15 residues. The V gene end was trimmed by 6 bases and the J gene end by 7 bases; junction bases not matched to a gene: 14. The CDR3 DNA follows: TGTGCCAGCAGCATGGGGACAGTCTACCGGGGGACCCAGTACTTC. Translation gives CASSMGTVYRGTQYF.

The chain uses TRBV7-4 and TRBJ1-1; TRBD1 agrees at 9 bases. The CDR3 has 20 amino acids. Germline CDR1 and CDR2: SGHVT and SQSDAQ. The junction had 19 bases not matched to a gene; V was cut back by 5 bases and J by 0 bases. CDR3 sequence reads: CASSLYLAAQGAVMNTEAFF. The CDR3, as DNA: TGTGCCAGCAGCCTATATTTGGCGGCACAGGGGGCTGTGATGAACACTGAAGCTTTCTTT.

The chain is built from TRBV7-2 and TRBJ1-5; tentatively, D is TRBD1 (5 bases). The V end was cut by 1 base, the J end by 5 bases, with 9 bases between. The CDR3 length is 14 residues. Germline CDR1 is SGHTA and CDR2 is FQGNSA. The CDR3 coding sequence is TGTGCCAGCAGCTTAGGTACAGGTGATCAGCCCCAGCATTTT. Its translation is CASSLGTGDQPQHF.

This clone was picked up a small number of times. The V and J genes are TRBV6-4 and TRBJ2-1; 8 positions match TRBD1. The CDR3 length is 14 residues. Germline V lookup: CDR1 MRHNA, CDR2 SNTAGT. In nucleotides, the CDR3 is TGTGCTATACGGGGGACAGGTTTTGCCGATGAGCAGTTCTTC. This codes for CAIRGTGFADEQFF.